The 10 T cell receptor beta chains below come from one sample, sequenced in a study of T cell changes during pregnancy in multiple sclerosis. The table came from immunoSEQ multiplex PCR; TCRdb's copy has only in-frame clones and leaves some out. The table includes roughly 27,000 clones, approximately 87% detected once. Specimen: CD8+ T cells from peripheral blood mononuclear cells, collected after pregnancy. The source is a female donor with multiple sclerosis, enrolled in a pregnancy study.

The CDR3 spells CASSIIGALGEQFF. CDR3 bases: TGTGCCAGTAGTATTATCGGCGCTCTCGGGGAGCAGTTCTTC. The chain couples TRBV19 to TRBJ2-1; no definite D call. The V end lost 3 bases, the J end lost 10 bases, and 16 bases lay between the germline ends. Germline-derived CDR1 and CDR2 are LNHDA and SQIVND (reference sequence). The CDR3 is 14 residues long.

The CDR3 spells CASPRDRGGNEQFF. The CDR3 DNA sequence: TGTGCCAGCCCTCGGGACAGGGGAGGTAATGAGCAGTTCTTC. The rearrangement links TRBV2 to TRBJ2-1; 10 positions agree with TRBD1. Looked up from germline, CDR1 is SNHLY and CDR2 is FYNNEI. V lost 8 bases to trimming and J lost 7 bases; unmatched junction nucleotides: 8. CDR3 length: 14 amino acids.

The chain joins TRBV7-3 to TRBJ2-2; unclear D gene. V was shortened by 2 bases and J by 3 bases, with 7 bases between the two germline ends. CDR1 and CDR2 (germline): SGHTA, FQGTGA. The CDR3 extends over 14 amino acids. The CDR3 DNA reads as TGTGCCAGCAGCTTATTAGTTGACACCGGGGAGCTGTTTTTT. Encoded protein: CASSLLVDTGELFF.

The rearrangement joins TRBV5-6 to TRBJ2-3; D might be TRBD1 (6 bases). Germline CDR1 reads SGHDT; CDR2 reads YYEEEE. The germline V and J ends were trimmed by 2 bases and 5 bases, with 12 bases remaining between them. This CDR3 is 14 amino acids long. CDR3 loop: CASSFTWGRDTQYF. The DNA of the CDR3 is TGTGCCAGCAGCTTCACATGGGGGCGAGATACGCAGTATTTT.

The gene calls are TRBV11-2 and TRBJ2-3; D gene unclear. This CDR3 is 13 amino acids long. CDR1 is SGHAT and CDR2 is FQNNGV in the germline V gene. Between the trimmed V and J ends, which lost 1 base and 6 bases, there was a span of 8 bases. The DNA for the CDR3 is TGTGCCAGCAGCTTAGTCCCTAGGGATACGCAGTATTTT. This encodes CASSLVPRDTQYF.

V gene TRBV7-3 combines with J gene TRBJ1-6; no reliable D call. This CDR3 has 11 amino acids. The V and J ends lost 3 bases and 12 bases respectively, with 6 bases between them. Germline V CDR1 and CDR2: SGHTA, FQGTGA. The CDR3 protein is CASSFPQPLHF. In nucleotides, the CDR3 is TGTGCCAGCAGCTTCCCCCAACCCCTCCACTTT.

The V call is TRBV12-5, the J call TRBJ1-1; D might be TRBD1 (5 bases). The length of the CDR3 is 13 residues. Looked up from germline, CDR1 is LGHNT and CDR2 is FRNRAP. The V end lost 2 bases, the J end lost 4 bases, and 8 bases lay between the germline ends. CDR3 nucleotides: TGTGCTAGTGGTTTGCAAGGGGTCACTGAAGCTTTCTTT. Translation: CASGLQGVTEAFF.

This clone ranks as medium-sized (0.01 to 0.1%). The V gene is TRBV2, the J gene TRBJ2-2, with D maybe TRBD1 (6 bases). The V end lost 6 bases, the J end lost 0 bases, and 14 bases lay between the germline ends. The CDR3 runs 16 residues. From germline, CDR1 is SNHLY and CDR2 FYNNEI. For the CDR3, the DNA is TGTGCCAGCAGCCCTCCCGACAGGACGAACACCGGGGAGCTGTTTTTT. Amino acid sequence: CASSPPDRTNTGELFF.

This clone is medium-sized in the sample. V and J are TRBV4-2 and TRBJ2-6; tentatively, D is TRBD2 (5 bases). V was cut by 2 bases and J by 0 bases, with 5 bases left in between. Germline V gives CDR1 LGHNA, CDR2 YNFKEQ. The CDR3 runs to 15 residues. Written as DNA, the CDR3 is TGTGCCAGCAGCCAACGGGACTCTGGGGCCAACGTCCTGACTTTC. The encoded protein is CASSQRDSGANVLTF.

The chain combines TRBV4-3 with TRBJ2-7; 8 bases are shared with TRBD1. Germline values: CDR1 LGHNA, CDR2 YSLEER. Trimming cost V 3 bases and J 3 bases; bases outside gene matches: 10. The length of the CDR3 is 16 residues. Here the CDR3 reads CASSHESGTGYYEQYF. In DNA, the CDR3 is TGCGCCAGCAGCCACGAATCCGGGACAGGTTACTACGAGCAGTACTTC.